The present TCR beta chain was sequenced within a study of CD8+CD57+ T cells in acquired aplastic anemia (dated by TCRdb to about 2018). Broadly, across the study: On average, sorted CD4+ and CD8+ cells yielded approximately 3 ug of extracted DNA, with a range of roughly 0.17 to 30 ug. CD8+CD57+ expansion was defined as a frequency above the mean frequency observed in healthy subjects. Overall study outcomes, separate from this receptor: Patients and healthy controls showed no significant difference in CD8+ Simpson's diversity (P=0.060). About 29 CD8+ CDR3 sequences were found to be shared between patients and controls, but these sequences appeared to be highly expressed in patients and within the immunodominant clones of the patients.

Profiling of TCR beta VDJ combinations and CDR3 sequences used genomic DNA as the template. An Illumina HiSeq 2000 was used for TCR repertoire sequencing. The published analysis was carried out like this. Repertoire assessment relied on Simpson's diversity index, CDR3 size and DJ length profiles, and TRBV/TRBJ rearrangement plots. The most abundant DNA sequence in the deep sequencing data was defined as the immunodominant clone. CDR3 amino acid sequences were screened for sharing across subjects and were compared with published repertoires and the VDJdb database. The public reads were run again by TCRdb, first through fastp at Q25 and then through MiXCR, and only productive beta chains were kept. Under each unique CDR3 protein, matching rows form one entry showing the most common genes and DNA. Clone size and V and J calls follow TCRdb, not the original study. The sample table lists approximately 300,000 distinct CDR3 sequences, about 50% of them with a count of one. Clones ranked in the top ten supply roughly 1.2% of the sample.

The germline V gene gives CDR1 as SGHRS and CDR2 as YFSETQ. Including the terminal cysteine and phenylalanine, the CDR3 comprises 13 residues. Just CDR3 DNA is preserved here, 39 bases in frame from base 1. V is pared back by 2 bases and J by 9 bases, with 12 bases lying between the germline termini. Expansion of CD8+CD57+ cells had been shown by flow cytometry in the patients chosen for sequencing. Severe acquired aplastic anemia was diagnosed in all patients according to International Study of Aplastic Anemia and Agranulocytosis and Camitta criteria. Patients had received no therapy at the time of blood sampling. In the study, sorted CD4+ and CD8+ blood T cells from patients with severe aplastic anemia and from healthy subjects underwent deep sequencing of TCR repertoires. In the USA, patient enrollment took place under clinicaltrials.gov protocols 00001620, 01623167, 00001397, 00071045, 00081523 and 00961064. Ficoll-Paque density gradient centrifugation was used to isolate peripheral blood mononuclear cells. Before DNA was extracted, CD4+ and CD8+ T cells were sorted using either FACS or magnetic beads.

For this clonotype: This clone's antigen is unknown. Base-call qualities are not available, and no considerably larger clone is one nucleotide away.

The receptor chain draws on TRBV5-1 and TRBJ2-1; TRBD2 might be the D gene, on 5 matching bases. The receptor was derived from a human donor with aplastic anemia. The sequenced sample was sorted CD4+, CD8+, or CD8+CD57+ T cells (not recorded which) from PBMCs. The DNA reads as follows: TGCGCCAGCAGCTTAGTCGGGGTAACTGAGCAGTTCTTC. It is translated as CASSLVGVTEQFF.